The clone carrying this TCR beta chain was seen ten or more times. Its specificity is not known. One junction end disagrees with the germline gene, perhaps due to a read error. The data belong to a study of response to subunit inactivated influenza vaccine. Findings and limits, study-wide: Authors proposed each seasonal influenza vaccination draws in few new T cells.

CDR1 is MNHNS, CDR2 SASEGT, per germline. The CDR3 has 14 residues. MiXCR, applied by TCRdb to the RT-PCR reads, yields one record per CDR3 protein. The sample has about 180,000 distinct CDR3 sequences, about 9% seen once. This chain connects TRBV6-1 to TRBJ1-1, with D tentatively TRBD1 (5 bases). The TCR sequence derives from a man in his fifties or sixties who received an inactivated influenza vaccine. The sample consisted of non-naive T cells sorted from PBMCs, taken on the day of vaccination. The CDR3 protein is CASSEARDGRSTVF. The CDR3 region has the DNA TGTGCCAGCAGTGAAGCTCGGGACGGACGTTCTACGGTCTTT.